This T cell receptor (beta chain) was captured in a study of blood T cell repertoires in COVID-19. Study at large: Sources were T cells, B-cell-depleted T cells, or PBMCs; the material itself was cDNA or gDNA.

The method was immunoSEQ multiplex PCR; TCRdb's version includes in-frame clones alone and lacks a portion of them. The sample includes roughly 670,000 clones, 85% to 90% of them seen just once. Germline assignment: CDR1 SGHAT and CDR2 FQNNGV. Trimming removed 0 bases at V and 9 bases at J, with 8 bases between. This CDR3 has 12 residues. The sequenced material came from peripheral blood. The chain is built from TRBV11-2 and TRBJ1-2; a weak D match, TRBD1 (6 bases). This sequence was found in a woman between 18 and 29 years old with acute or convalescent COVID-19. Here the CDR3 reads CASSLEGTSYTF. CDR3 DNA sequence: TGTGCCAGCAGCTTAGAGGGGACAAGCTACACCTTC.